There are many counts of the clone carrying this T cell receptor (beta chain). Its antigen is unknown. These data come from a study of spatial heterogeneity in lung cancer. Study-wide results and limits: The study found ubiquitous expanded tumor TCRs in blood more at resection than follow-up.

CDR1 is DFQATT and CDR2 is SNEGSKA in the germline V gene (reference sequence). The CDR3 covers 15 residues. The V segment lost 0 bases and the J segment 5 bases; nucleotides outside the gene matches: 7. TCRdb used MiXCR to reprocess the 5' RACE reads, holding one entry per CDR3 protein. The data contain 24,000 or so distinct CDR3 sequences, over 3% of them singletons. Indicated time point: sample taken at primary tumor resection. The donors, about 74 patients with untreated early-stage non-small cell lung cancer, provided the samples. Extraction of whole RNA from tumor, nontumor lung or frozen PBMC preceded unsorted sequencing.

The starting material was PBMCs, obtained at surgery. The origin of this receptor is a female donor with early-stage non-small cell lung cancer. The chain couples TRBV20-1 to TRBJ2-1; 7 bases map to TRBD2. The CDR3 is CSARDGREINNEQFF. The CDR3 bases are TGCAGTGCTAGAGATGGGCGGGAGATAAACAATGAGCAGTTCTTC.